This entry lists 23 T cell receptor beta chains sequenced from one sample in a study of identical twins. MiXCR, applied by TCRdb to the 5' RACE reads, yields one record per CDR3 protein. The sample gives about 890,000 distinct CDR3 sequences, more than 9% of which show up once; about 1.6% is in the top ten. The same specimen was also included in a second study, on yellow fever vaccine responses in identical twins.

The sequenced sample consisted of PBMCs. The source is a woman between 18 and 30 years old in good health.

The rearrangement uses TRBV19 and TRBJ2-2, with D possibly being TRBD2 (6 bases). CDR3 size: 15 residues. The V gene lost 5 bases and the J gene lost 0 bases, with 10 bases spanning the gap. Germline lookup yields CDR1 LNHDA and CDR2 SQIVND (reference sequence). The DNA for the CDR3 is TGTGCCAGTAGTGTAGCGGATACGAACACCGGGGAGCTGTTTTTT. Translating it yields CASSVADTNTGELFF. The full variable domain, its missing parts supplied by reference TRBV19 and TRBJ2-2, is DGGITQSPKYLFRKEGQNVTLSCEQNLNHDAMYWYRQDPGQGLRLIYYSQIVNDFQKGDIAEGYSVSREKKESFPLTVTSAQKNPTAFYLCASSVADTNTGELFFGEGSRLTVL.

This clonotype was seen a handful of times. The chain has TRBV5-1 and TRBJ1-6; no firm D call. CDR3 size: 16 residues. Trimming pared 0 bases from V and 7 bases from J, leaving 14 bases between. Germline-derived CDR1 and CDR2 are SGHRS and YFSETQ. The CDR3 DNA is TGCGCCAGCAGCTTGGGTCCACAGATTCCAAATTCACCCCTCCACTTT. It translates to CASSLGPQIPNSPLHF. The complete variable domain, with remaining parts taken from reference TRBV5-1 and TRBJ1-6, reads KAGVTQTPRYLIKTRGQQVTLSCSPISGHRSVSWYQQTPGQGLQFLFEYFSETQRNKGNFPGRFSGRQFSNSRSEMNVSTLELGDSALYLCASSLGPQIPNSPLHFGNGTRLTVT.

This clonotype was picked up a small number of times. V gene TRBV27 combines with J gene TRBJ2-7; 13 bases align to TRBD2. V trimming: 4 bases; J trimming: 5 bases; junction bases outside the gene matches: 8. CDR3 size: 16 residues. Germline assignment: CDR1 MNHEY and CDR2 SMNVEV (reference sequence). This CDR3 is CASSSILAGGLNEQYV. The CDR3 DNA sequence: TGTGCCAGCAGTTCGATACTAGCGGGGGGGCTCAACGAGCAGTACGTC.

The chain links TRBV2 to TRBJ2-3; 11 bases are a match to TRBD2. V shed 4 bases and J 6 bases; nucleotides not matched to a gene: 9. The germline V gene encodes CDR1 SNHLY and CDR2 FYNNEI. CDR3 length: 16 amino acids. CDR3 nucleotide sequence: TGTGCCAGCAGTGCTCTACTAGCGGGAGAGGTGGATACGCAGTATTTT. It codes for CASSALLAGEVDTQYF.

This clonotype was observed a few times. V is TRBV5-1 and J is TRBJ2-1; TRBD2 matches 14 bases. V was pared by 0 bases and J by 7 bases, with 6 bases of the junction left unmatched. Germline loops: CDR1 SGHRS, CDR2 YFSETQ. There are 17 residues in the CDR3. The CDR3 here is CASSLVPGTSGGNEQFF. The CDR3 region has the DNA TGCGCCAGCAGCTTGGTCCCCGGGACTAGCGGGGGAAATGAGCAGTTCTTC. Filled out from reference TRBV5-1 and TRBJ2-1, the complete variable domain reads KAGVTQTPRYLIKTRGQQVTLSCSPISGHRSVSWYQQTPGQGLQFLFEYFSETQRNKGNFPGRFSGRQFSNSRSEMNVSTLELGDSALYLCASSLVPGTSGGNEQFFGPGTRLTVL.

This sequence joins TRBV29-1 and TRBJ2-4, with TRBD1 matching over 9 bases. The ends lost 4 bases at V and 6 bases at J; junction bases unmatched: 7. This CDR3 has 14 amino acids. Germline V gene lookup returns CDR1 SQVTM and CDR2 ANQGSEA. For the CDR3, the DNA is TGCAGCGTTGTAGGACAGGGGAACGGAAACATTCAGTACTTC. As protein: CSVVGQGNGNIQYF.

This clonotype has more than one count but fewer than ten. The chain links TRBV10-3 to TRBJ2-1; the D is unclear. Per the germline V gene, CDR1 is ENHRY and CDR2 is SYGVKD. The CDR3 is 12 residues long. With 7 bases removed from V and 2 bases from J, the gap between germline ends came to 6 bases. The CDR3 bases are TGTGCCATCACGGGCACCTACAATGAGCAGTTCTTC. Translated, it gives CAITGTYNEQFF.

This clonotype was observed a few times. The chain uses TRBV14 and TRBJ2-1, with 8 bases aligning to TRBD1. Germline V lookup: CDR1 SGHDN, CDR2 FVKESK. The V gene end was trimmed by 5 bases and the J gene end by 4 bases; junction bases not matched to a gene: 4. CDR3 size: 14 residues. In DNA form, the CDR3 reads TGTGCCAGCAGCGTGGGGACAGGTTACAATGAGCAGTTCTTC. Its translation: CASSVGTGYNEQFF.

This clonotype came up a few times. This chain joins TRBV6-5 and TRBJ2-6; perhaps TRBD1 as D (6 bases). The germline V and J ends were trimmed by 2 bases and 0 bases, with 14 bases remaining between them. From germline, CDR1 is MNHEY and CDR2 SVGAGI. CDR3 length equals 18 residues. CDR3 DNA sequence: TGTGCCAGCAGTTACGCCTGGGACATCGTCTCTGGGGCCAACGTCCTGACTTTC. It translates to CASSYAWDIVSGANVLTF.

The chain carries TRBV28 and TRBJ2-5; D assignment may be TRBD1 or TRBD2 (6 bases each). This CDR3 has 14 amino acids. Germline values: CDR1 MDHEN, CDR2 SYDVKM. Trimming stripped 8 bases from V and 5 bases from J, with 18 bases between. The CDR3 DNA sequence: TGTGCCAGCTCTGGAGGGGGTCGTCAGGAGACCCAGTACTTC. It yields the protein CASSGGGRQETQYF.

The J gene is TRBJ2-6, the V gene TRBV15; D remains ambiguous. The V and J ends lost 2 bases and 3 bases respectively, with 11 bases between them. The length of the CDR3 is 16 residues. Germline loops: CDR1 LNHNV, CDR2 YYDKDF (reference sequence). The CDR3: CATSRHKENGANVLTF. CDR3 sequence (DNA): TGTGCCACCAGCAGACATAAGGAGAATGGGGCCAACGTCCTGACTTTC.

CDR3 protein: CASSTGAKLFF. The CDR3 DNA follows: TGTGCCAGCAGCACGGGGGCAAAACTGTTTTTT. V gene TRBV12-3 or TRBV12-4 combines with J gene TRBJ1-4; a possible D gene is TRBD1 (6 bases). The CDR3 is 11 residues long. The V end lost 6 bases, the J end lost 10 bases, and 9 bases lay between the germline ends.

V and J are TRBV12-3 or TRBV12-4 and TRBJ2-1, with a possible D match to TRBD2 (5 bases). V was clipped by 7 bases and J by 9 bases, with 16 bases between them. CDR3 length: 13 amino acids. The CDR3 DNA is TGTGCCAGCACCCAAACCCGGGGTGGTGAGCAGTTCTTC. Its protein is CASTQTRGGEQFF.

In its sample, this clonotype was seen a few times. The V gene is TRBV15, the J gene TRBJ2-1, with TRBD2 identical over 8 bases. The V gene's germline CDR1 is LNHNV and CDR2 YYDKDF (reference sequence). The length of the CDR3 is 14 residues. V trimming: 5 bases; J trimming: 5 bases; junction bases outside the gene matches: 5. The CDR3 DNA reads TGTGCCACCAGCGAGACTAGCGAAGACAATGAGCAGTTCTTC. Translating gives CATSETSEDNEQFF.

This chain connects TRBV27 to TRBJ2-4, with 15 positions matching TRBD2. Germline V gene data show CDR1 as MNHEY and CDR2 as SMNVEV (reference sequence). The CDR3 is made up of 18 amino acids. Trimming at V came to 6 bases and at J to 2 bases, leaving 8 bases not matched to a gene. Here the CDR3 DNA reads TGTGCCAGCAGCTTAGGACTAGCGGGAGGGCCTACCAAAAACATTCAGTACTTC. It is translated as CASSLGLAGGPTKNIQYF.

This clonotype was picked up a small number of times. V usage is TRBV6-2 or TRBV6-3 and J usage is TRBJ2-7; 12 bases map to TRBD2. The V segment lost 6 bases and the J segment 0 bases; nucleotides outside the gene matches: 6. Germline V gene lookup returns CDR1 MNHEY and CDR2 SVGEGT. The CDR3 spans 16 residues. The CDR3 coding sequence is TGTGCCAGCAGCCGTGGACTAGCGGGGTACTCCTACGAGCAGTACGTC. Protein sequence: CASSRGLAGYSYEQYV.

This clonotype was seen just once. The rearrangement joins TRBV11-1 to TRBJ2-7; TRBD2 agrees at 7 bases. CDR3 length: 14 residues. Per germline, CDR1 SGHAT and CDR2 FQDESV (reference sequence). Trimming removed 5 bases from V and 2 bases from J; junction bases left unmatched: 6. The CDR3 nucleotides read TGTGCCAGCAGCACAGCTAGCGGTACCTACGAGCAGTACTTC. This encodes CASSTASGTYEQYF. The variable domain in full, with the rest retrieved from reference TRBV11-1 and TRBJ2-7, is EAEVAQSPRYKITEKSQAVAFWCDPISGHATLYWYRQILGQGPELLVQFQDESVVDDSQLPKDRFSAERLKGVDSTLKIQPAELGDSAMYLCASSTASGTYEQYFGPGTRLTVT.

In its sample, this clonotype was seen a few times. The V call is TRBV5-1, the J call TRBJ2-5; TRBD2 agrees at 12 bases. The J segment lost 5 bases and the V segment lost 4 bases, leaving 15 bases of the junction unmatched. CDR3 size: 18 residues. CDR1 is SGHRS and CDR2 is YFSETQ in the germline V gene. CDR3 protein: CASSPEGRLAGVWETQYF. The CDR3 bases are TGCGCCAGCAGCCCGGAGGGGAGACTAGCGGGAGTGTGGGAGACCCAGTACTTC.

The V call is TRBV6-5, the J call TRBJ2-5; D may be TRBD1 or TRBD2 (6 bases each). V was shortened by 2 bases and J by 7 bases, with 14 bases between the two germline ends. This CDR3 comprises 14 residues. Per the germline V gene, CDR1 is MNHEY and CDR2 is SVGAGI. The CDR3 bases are TGTGCCAGCAGTTACGGTTCTGAGGGGGGGACCCAGTACTTC. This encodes CASSYGSEGGTQYF.

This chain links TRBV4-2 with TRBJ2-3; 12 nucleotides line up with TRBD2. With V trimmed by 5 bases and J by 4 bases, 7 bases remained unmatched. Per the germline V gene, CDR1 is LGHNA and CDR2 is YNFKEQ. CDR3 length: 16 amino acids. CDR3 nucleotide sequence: TGTGCCAGCAGCTCTACGACTAGCGGGGGTTCAGATACGCAGTATTTT. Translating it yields CASSSTTSGGSDTQYF.

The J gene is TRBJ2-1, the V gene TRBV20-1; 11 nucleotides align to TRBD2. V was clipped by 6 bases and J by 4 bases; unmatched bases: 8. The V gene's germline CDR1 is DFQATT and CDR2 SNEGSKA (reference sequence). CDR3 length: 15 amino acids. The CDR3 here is CSANSGRAEYNEQFF. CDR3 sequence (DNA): TGCAGTGCCAATAGCGGGAGGGCCGAATACAATGAGCAGTTCTTC.

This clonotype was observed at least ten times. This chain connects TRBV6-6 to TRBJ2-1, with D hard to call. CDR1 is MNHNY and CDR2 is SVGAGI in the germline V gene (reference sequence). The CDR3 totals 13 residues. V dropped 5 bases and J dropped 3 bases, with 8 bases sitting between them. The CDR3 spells CASSPLIYNEQFF. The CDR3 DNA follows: TGTGCCAGCAGTCCTTTGATCTACAATGAGCAGTTCTTC.

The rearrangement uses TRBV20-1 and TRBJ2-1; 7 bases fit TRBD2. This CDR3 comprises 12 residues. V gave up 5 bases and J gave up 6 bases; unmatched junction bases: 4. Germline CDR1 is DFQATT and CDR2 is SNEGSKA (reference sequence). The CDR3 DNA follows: TGCAGTGCTTGGGGACTATTCAATGAGCAGTTCTTC. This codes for CSAWGLFNEQFF.